This T cell receptor (beta chain) derives from a study of OX40 agonist ivuxolimab in advanced cancers. General observations from the study: Low normalized clonal expansion also occurred in some nonresponding patients.

Worth noting for this clone: Its specificity is unknown.

Only in-frame clones appear in the TCRdb table, and some are missing; sequencing was by immunoSEQ multiplex PCR. The data show about 110,000 clones, 80% to 95% seen once. The CDR3 runs 17 residues. The germline CDR1 and CDR2 sequences are SGHRS and YFSETQ. The ends were cut back, 1 base at V and 5 bases at J, with 19 bases in the middle. Sequenced material: CD4+ or CD8+ T cells sorted from blood, taken in a trial of the OX40 agonist ivuxolimab. The TCR sequence derives from an adult with an advanced solid tumor such as melanoma, head and neck, liver or kidney cancer. The chain couples TRBV5-1 to TRBJ2-1; weak D call: TRBD2 (6 bases). CDR3 region: CASSLTPFWGVDNEQFF. In DNA form, the CDR3 reads TGCGCCAGCAGCTTGACCCCTTTCTGGGGGGTGGACAATGAGCAGTTCTTC.